A selection of T cell receptor beta chains follows, all from one sample in a study of T cells after somatic rescue of genetic block. Sequencing used immunoSEQ multiplex PCR; TCRdb keeps in-frame clones, though not all of them. The sample includes just over 8,000 clones, 80% to 85% of them seen just once. The sequencing input was peripheral blood mononuclear cells (PBMCs). These receptors were taken from a boy younger than 18. CDR3s include the opening cysteine and the closing phenylalanine or tryptophan. The listing skips clone size in some rows; elsewhere it reads once, few, many or a size class.

clone size: -
J gene: TRBJ1-1
V gene: TRBV27
CDR3 length: 16
CDR3 protein: CASSLGIRGGYTEAFF

clone size: -
J gene: TRBJ2-2
V gene: TRBV19
CDR3 length: 16
CDR3 protein: CASSMFGQWNTGELFF

clone size: -
J gene: TRBJ2-1
V gene: TRBV7-2
CDR3 length: 15
CDR3 protein: CASRLTPSGYNEQFF

clone size: -
J gene: TRBJ1-2
V gene: TRBV25-1
CDR3 length: 14
CDR3 protein: CASSDGPDAYGYTF

clone size: -
J gene: TRBJ2-7
V gene: TRBV18
CDR3 length: 14
CDR3 protein: CASSPITQGGEQYF

clone size: once
J gene: TRBJ2-7
V gene: TRBV2
CDR3 length: 11
CDR3 protein: CAALPGVEQYF

clone size: medium-sized
J gene: TRBJ2-3
V gene: TRBV5-1
CDR3 length: 15
CDR3 protein: CASSLEAGAADTQYF

clone size: -
J gene: TRBJ1-2
V gene: TRBV6-5
CDR3 length: 14
CDR3 protein: CASSPGQGGYGYTF

clone size: -
J gene: TRBJ2-3
V gene: TRBV28
CDR3 length: 12
CDR3 protein: CASGQGTDTQYF

clone size: -
J gene: TRBJ1-6
V gene: TRBV4-1
CDR3 length: 20
CDR3 protein: CASSQDKERTARRGNSPLHF

clone size: -
J gene: TRBJ2-7
V gene: TRBV9
CDR3 length: 14
CDR3 protein: CASSEGGSYPEQYF

clone size: -
J gene: TRBJ2-7
V gene: TRBV5-5
CDR3 length: 15
CDR3 protein: CASSLRPGQNYEQYF

clone size: -
J gene: TRBJ2-3
V gene: TRBV7-2
CDR3 length: 12
CDR3 protein: CASSLTLGTQYF

clone size: -
J gene: TRBJ2-1
V gene: TRBV6-6
CDR3 length: 15
CDR3 protein: CASTQAGGGRNEQFF

clone size: -
J gene: TRBJ1-2
V gene: TRBV7-9
CDR3 length: 14
CDR3 protein: CASSLDSGFYGYTF

clone size: -
J gene: TRBJ2-7
V gene: TRBV5-1
CDR3 length: 13
CDR3 protein: CASNPTGSYEQYF

clone size: -
J gene: TRBJ2-1
V gene: TRBV7-2
CDR3 length: 17
CDR3 protein: CASSSWRQASSYNEQFF

clone size: -
J gene: TRBJ2-7
V gene: TRBV4-3
CDR3 length: 15
CDR3 protein: CASSQDWGPTYEQYF

clone size: -
J gene: TRBJ1-4
V gene: TRBV5-5
CDR3 length: 16
CDR3 protein: CASSLPQGPRRWKLFF

clone size: -
J gene: TRBJ1-4
V gene: TRBV5-1
CDR3 length: 15
CDR3 protein: CASSLVGTGFEKLFF

clone size: -
J gene: TRBJ2-2
V gene: TRBV28
CDR3 length: 15
CDR3 protein: CASSPYRGLTGELFF

clone size: -
J gene: TRBJ2-1
V gene: TRBV7-9
CDR3 length: 16
CDR3 protein: CASSSPTLTTYNEQFF

clone size: -
J gene: TRBJ1-1
V gene: TRBV11-2
CDR3 length: 15
CDR3 protein: CASSSVAGRSDEAFF

clone size: -
J gene: TRBJ2-2
V gene: TRBV1
CDR3 length: 17
CDR3 protein: CTSSQSTSGANTGELFF

clone size: -
J gene: TRBJ2-3
V gene: TRBV11-1
CDR3 length: 17
CDR3 protein: CASSLLRASRAGDTQYF

clone size: -
J gene: TRBJ2-1
V gene: TRBV28
CDR3 length: 15
CDR3 protein: CASSLLAGVMNEQFF

clone size: -
J gene: TRBJ2-3
V gene: TRBV19
CDR3 length: 16
CDR3 protein: CASSITGASSTDTQYF

clone size: -
J gene: TRBJ2-1
V gene: TRBV13
CDR3 length: 16
CDR3 protein: CASSARGLAGLDEQFF

clone size: -
J gene: TRBJ2-7
V gene: TRBV7-2
CDR3 length: 15
CDR3 protein: CASSSNSGRTYEQYF

clone size: -
J gene: TRBJ1-2
V gene: TRBV6-5
CDR3 length: 12
CDR3 protein: CASSYDGDGYTF

clone size: -
J gene: TRBJ2-3
V gene: TRBV7-9
CDR3 length: 13
CDR3 protein: CASSLGLSSTQYF